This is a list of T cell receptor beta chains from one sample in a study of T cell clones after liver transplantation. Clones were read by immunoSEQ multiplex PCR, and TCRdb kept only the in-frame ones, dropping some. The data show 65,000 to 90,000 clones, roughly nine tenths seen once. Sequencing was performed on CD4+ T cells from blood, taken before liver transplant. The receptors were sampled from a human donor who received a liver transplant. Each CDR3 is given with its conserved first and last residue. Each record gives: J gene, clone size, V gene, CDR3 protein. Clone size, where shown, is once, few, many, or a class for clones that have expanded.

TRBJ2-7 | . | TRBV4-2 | CASSQEVGREQYF
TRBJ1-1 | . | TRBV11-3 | CASSWRTPGPQSGAFF
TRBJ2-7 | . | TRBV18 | CASSPARSYEQYF
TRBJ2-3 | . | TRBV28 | CASSLASGSAYTQYF
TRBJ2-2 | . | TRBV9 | CASSSGTSGTGELFF
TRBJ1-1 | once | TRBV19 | CASSRTVAEAFF
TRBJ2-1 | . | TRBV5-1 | CASSPRTSATHEQFF
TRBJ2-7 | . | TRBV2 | CASSPSYEQYF
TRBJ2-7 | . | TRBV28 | CASSFLGGSGHEQYF
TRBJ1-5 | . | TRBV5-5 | CASSLGGVLMEPQHF
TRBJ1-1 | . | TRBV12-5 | CASGLVLRGTAGMNTEAFF
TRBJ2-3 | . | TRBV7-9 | CASSLVGGTQYF
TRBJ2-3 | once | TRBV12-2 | CASRLTSGRTDTQYF
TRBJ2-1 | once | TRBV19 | CASSMWTSGGEQFF
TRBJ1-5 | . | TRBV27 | CASSLDPTGGSQPQHF
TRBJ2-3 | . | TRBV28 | CASSLVQRRAADTQYF
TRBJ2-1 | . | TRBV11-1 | CASSLGTSGRATYNEQFF
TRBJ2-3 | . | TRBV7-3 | CASSRRGGGASTDTQYF
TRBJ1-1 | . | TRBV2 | CASSENPTEAFF
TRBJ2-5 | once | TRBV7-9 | CASSLVGRKGGETQYF
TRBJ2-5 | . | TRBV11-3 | CASSLRVSRGETQYF
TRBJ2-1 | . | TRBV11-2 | CASSFTGGASGDNEQFF
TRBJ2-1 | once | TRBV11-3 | CASSLDREIDLNEQFF
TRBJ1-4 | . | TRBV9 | CASSVTGTANEKLFF
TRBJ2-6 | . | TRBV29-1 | CSVGSGANVLTF
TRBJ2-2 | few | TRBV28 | CASRSGSNTGELFF
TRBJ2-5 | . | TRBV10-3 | CAISGTSGSGETQYF
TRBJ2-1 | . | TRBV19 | CASSAPPPSRDEQFF
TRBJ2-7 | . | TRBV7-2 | CASSLVFGRRSYEQYF
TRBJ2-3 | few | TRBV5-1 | CASSWPIAGGSTDTQYF
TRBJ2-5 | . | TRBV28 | CASNPSGRPRETQYF